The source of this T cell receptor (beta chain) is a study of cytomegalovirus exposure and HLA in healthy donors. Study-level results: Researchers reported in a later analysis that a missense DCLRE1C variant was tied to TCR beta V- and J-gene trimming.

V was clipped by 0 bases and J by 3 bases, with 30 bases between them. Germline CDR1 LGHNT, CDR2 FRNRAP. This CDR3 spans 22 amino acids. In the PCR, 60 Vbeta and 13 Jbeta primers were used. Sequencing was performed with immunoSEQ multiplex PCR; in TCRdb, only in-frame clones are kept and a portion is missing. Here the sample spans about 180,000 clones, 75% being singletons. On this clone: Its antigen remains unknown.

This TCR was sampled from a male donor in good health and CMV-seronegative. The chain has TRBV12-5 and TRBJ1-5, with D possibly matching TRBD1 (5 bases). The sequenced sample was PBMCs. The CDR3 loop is CASGLVLPYVGVSGVDNQPQHF. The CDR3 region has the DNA TGTGCTAGTGGTTTGGTACTGCCATATGTGGGGGTCTCGGGGGTAGACAATCAGCCCCAGCATTTT.